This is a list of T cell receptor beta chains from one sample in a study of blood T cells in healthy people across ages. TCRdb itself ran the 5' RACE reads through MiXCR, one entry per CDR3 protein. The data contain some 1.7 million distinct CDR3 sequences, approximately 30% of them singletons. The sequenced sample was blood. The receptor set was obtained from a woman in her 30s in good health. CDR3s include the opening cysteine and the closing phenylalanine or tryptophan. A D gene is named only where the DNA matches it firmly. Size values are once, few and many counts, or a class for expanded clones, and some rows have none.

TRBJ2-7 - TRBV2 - CASRPPTVTSYEQYF TGTGCCAGCAGACCTCCCACAGTCACTTCCTACGAGCAGTACTTC
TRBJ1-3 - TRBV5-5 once CASSFVGQSGNTIYF TGTGCCAGCAGCTTCGTTGGACAGTCTGGAAACACCATATATTTT
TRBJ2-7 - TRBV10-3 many CAISDQGPSYEQYF TGTGCCATCAGTGATCAGGGGCCCTCCTACGAGCAGTACTTC
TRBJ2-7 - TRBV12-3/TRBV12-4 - CASTFSQITYEQYF TGTGCCAGCACCTTCTCCCAGATTACCTACGAGCAGTACTTC
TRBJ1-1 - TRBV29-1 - CSVEKQGGKRTEAFF TGCAGCGTTGAAAAACAGGGAGGCAAGCGAACTGAAGCTTTCTTT
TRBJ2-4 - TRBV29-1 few CSVEGVRLAKNIQYF TGCAGCGTTGAAGGAGTCCGACTAGCCAAAAACATTCAGTACTTC
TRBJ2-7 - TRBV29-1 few CSPGTGNEQYF TGCAGCCCCGGGACGGGGAATGAGCAGTACTTC
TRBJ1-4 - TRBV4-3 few CASSPRRREKLFF TGCGCCAGCAGCCCAAGGCGCAGGGAAAAACTGTTTTTT
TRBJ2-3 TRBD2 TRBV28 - CASSPGTSGGANTQYF TGTGCCAGCAGTCCAGGGACTAGCGGGGGGGCGAATACGCAGTATTTT
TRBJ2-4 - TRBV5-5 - CASSLPYMRDLKNIQYF TGTGCCAGCAGCTTGCCGTATATGCGGGACCTTAAAAACATTCAGTACTTC
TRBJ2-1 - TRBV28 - CASIPHAESGNNEQFF TGTGCCAGCATACCCCATGCGGAGTCGGGCAACAATGAGCAGTTCTTC
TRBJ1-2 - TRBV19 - CASSFKTGGNYGYTF TGTGCCAGTAGTTTTAAGACAGGCGGTAACTATGGCTACACCTTC
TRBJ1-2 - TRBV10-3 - CAISESHINGGYTF TGTGCCATCAGTGAGTCCCACATTAATGGCGGCTACACCTTC
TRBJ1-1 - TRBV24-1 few CATSDYGTEAFF TGTGCCACCAGTGATTATGGGACTGAAGCTTTCTTT
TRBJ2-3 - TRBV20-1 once CGARADRTDTQYF TGCGGTGCTAGAGCCGACAGAACAGATACGCAGTATTTT
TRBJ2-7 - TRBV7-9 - CASSRGGASYNEQYF TGTGCCAGCAGCCGAGGAGGGGCTAGCTACAATGAGCAGTACTTC
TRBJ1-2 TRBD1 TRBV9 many CASSAGTVTFYGYTF TGTGCCAGCAGTGCCGGGACAGTAACTTTCTATGGCTACACCTTC
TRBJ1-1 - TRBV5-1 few CASSFLDIMNTEAFF TGCGCCAGCAGCTTTTTAGACATTATGAACACTGAAGCTTTCTTT
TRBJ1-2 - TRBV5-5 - CASAFGRNNYGYTF TGTGCCAGCGCCTTTGGACGGAATAACTATGGCTACACCTTC
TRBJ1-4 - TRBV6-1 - CASSPGPGPNEKLFF TGTGCCAGCAGTCCTGGACCGGGGCCTAATGAAAAACTGTTTTTT
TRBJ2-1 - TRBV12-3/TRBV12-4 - CAGSGLALLSSYNEQFF TGTGCCGGCAGTGGCCTAGCCCTACTGAGCTCCTACAATGAGCAGTTCTTC
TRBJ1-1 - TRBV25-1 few CASSERAGYHTEAFF TGTGCCAGCAGTGAACGTGCAGGGTATCACACTGAAGCTTTCTTT
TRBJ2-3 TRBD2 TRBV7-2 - CASSSQGSGISDTQYF TGTGCCAGCAGCTCCCAAGGGAGCGGGATCTCAGATACGCAGTATTTT
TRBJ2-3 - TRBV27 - CASSRKRGGGTDTQYF TGTGCCAGCAGCAGAAAGCGAGGGGGAGGCACAGATACGCAGTATTTT
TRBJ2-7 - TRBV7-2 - CASSLGRASHSYEQYF TGTGCCAGCAGCTTGGGCAGGGCTAGCCATTCCTACGAGCAGTACTTC
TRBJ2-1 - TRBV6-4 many CASSEGENEQFF TGTGCCAGCAGTGAGGGAGAAAATGAGCAGTTCTTC
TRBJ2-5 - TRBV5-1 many CASTSSQETQYF TGCGCCAGCACGTCCTCCCAAGAGACCCAGTACTTC
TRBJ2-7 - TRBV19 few CATRRGQYPSSDEQYF TGTGCCACCCGAAGAGGACAGTACCCCTCCAGCGACGAGCAGTACTTC
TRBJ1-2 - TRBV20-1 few CSAREASSGYGYTF TGCAGTGCTAGAGAAGCCAGCAGTGGCTATGGCTACACCTTC
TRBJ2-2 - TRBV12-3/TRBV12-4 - CASSTRVLPTSNTGELFF TGTGCCAGCAGCACCCGAGTACTACCAACCTCGAACACCGGGGAGCTGTTTTTT
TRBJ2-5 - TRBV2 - CASSEALPAAGTQYF TGTGCCAGCAGTGAAGCGCTTCCGGCGGCGGGGACCCAGTACTTC
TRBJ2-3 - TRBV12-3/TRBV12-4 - CASSKGGRVTDTQYF TGTGCCAGCAGTAAGGGGGGCCGTGTCACAGATACGCAGTATTTT
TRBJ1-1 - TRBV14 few CASSQVRLMNTEAFF TGTGCCAGCAGCCAAGTGCGGCTCATGAACACTGAAGCTTTCTTT
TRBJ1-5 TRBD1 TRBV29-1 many CSVADRLNQPQHF TGCAGCGTCGCGGACAGGCTGAATCAGCCCCAGCATTTT
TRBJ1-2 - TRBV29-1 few CSVRGGYGYTF TGCAGCGTACGGGGGGGGTATGGCTACACCTTC
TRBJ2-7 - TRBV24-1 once CATSHQGYEQYF TGTGCCACCAGCCATCAGGGCTACGAGCAGTACTTC
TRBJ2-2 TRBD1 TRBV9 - CASSARDSPTGELFF TGTGCCAGCAGCGCCCGGGACAGTCCCACCGGGGAGCTGTTTTTT